The following is a T cell receptor beta chain sequence with its context. Its target is not known. Sequenced by immunoSEQ multiplex PCR; TCRdb stores in-frame clones only, minus some. The sample has some 27,000 clones; 70% to 85% are singletons. The sample is drawn from a study of somatic mutations in cytotoxic T cells in rheumatoid arthritis. Study-wide points: Multiple comparisons were not accounted for in the slight TRBV07 underrepresentation seen in rheumatoid arthritis patients.

The CDR3 contains 13 residues. Germline CDR1 and CDR2: SGHVS and FQNEAQ. Trimming took off 5 bases at V and 5 bases at J, with 12 bases between the two ends. This TCR was sampled from a woman aged 18-29 years in good health. The chain is built from TRBV7-8 and TRBJ2-5; D is unclear. Sequenced: CD8+ T cells sorted from blood. CDR3 sequence: CASSPAAWETQYF. CDR3 coding DNA: TGTGCCAGCAGCCCCGCCGCGTGGGAGACCCAGTACTTC.